The 28 T cell receptor beta chains given below trace back to one sample, sequenced in a study of T cells after yellow fever vaccination. Each CDR3 protein is one row after TCRdb ran MiXCR on the 5' RACE reads. The sample records hundreds of thousands of distinct CDR3 sequences, approximately 13% being singletons. The source was PBMCs, collected on the day of the yellow fever booster vaccination. These receptors were taken from a man aged 25-40 years who received the YFV17D yellow fever vaccine.

The CDR3 region is CSARDGAGVEVEQFF. The CDR3 DNA is TGCAGTGCTAGAGATGGCGCGGGAGTTGAGGTTGAGCAGTTCTTC. This sequence joins TRBV20-1 and TRBJ2-1, with 7 positions matching TRBD2. V lost 0 bases, J lost 9 bases, and 11 bases stayed unmatched. The CDR3 spans 15 residues. Germline CDR1 DFQATT, CDR2 SNEGSKA (reference sequence).

The chain combines TRBV2 with TRBJ2-4; D tentatively reads TRBD1 or TRBD2 (6 bases each). Trimming removed 6 bases from V and 3 bases from J, with 15 bases in between. The germline gives CDR1 SNHLY, CDR2 FYNNEI. The CDR3 is 15 residues long. CDR3 bases: TGTGCCAGCAGGAATGACGGGGGCGGCAAAAACATTCAGTACTTC. Residues: CASRNDGGGKNIQYF.

V and J are TRBV14 and TRBJ2-2; D tentatively fits TRBD1 or TRBD2 (5 bases each). The CDR3 runs 13 residues. The V gene's germline CDR1 is SGHDN and CDR2 FVKESK. The V end lost 10 bases, the J end lost 6 bases, and 15 bases lay between the germline ends. This CDR3 is CANRDPSPGELFF. The CDR3 nucleotides are TGTGCCAACCGGGACCCAAGTCCCGGGGAGCTGTTTTTT.

This clonotype was counted between two and nine times. The chain joins TRBV5-1 to TRBJ1-1, with D unresolved. The germline V gene has CDR1 SGHRS and CDR2 YFSETQ. V dropped 0 bases and J dropped 1 base, with 7 bases sitting between them. This CDR3 region has 14 residues. The CDR3 here is CASSLEHQNTEAFF. CDR3 coding DNA: TGCGCCAGCAGCTTGGAGCACCAGAACACTGAAGCTTTCTTT.

This clonotype was seen more than once but under ten times. The chain links TRBV4-3 to TRBJ1-6; the D gene is possibly TRBD1 (5 bases). Germline V CDR1 and CDR2: LGHNA, YSLEER. Between the trimmed V and J ends, which lost 1 base and 11 bases, there was a span of 12 bases. The CDR3 consists of 14 residues. The CDR3, as DNA: TGCGCCAGCAGCCAAGCTGGTCAGGGCGCACCCCTCCACTTT. Protein: CASSQAGQGAPLHF.

The chain links TRBV18 to TRBJ1-1, with D unresolved. The germline V gene encodes CDR1 KGHSH and CDR2 LQKENI. CDR3 length equals 13 residues. V was pared by 2 bases and J by 5 bases, with 9 bases between. The chain's CDR3 is CASSPIEETEAFF. DNA for the CDR3: TGTGCCAGCTCACCAATAGAGGAGACTGAAGCTTTCTTT.

This clonotype was counted a few times. The chain recombines TRBV7-9 with TRBJ1-1, with D unclear. V was pared by 10 bases and J by 1 base, with 16 bases between. This CDR3 comprises 14 residues. Germline loops: CDR1 SEHNR, CDR2 FQNEAQ (reference sequence). DNA for the CDR3: TGTGCCACAGCTGCGAGTTGGGCGAACACTGAAGCTTTCTTT. Translating it yields CATAASWANTEAFF. The full variable domain, its missing parts supplied by reference TRBV7-9 and TRBJ1-1, is DTGVSQNPRHKITKRGQNVTFRCDPISEHNRLYWYRQTLGQGPEFLTYFQNEAQLEKSRLLSDRFSAERPKGSFSTLEIQRTEQGDSAMYLCATAASWANTEAFFGQGTRLTVV.

The chain employs TRBV11-2 and TRBJ2-1; 13 bases match TRBD2. The V segment lost 5 bases and the J segment 0 bases; nucleotides outside the gene matches: 13. This CDR3 spans 20 amino acids. CDR1 is SGHAT and CDR2 is FQNNGV in the germline V gene. CDR3 nucleotides: TGTGCCAGCAGCCGGCAAGGGACTAGCGGGAAGGTCAACTCCTACAATGAGCAGTTCTTC. It translates to CASSRQGTSGKVNSYNEQFF.

This clonotype was seen more than once but under ten times. The V gene is TRBV7-8, the J gene TRBJ2-7; TRBD2 aligns across 7 bases. CDR1 is SGHVS, CDR2 FQNEAQ, per germline. With 2 bases clipped from V and 1 base from J, the junction kept 8 bases outside the gene matches. The CDR3 contains 16 residues. The CDR3 is CASSLQGTSASYEQYF. CDR3 nucleotide sequence: TGTGCCAGCAGCTTACAGGGAACTAGCGCATCCTACGAGCAGTACTTC.

The chain employs TRBV27 and TRBJ2-7; D assignment may be TRBD1 or TRBD2 (6 bases each). Germline values: CDR1 MNHEY, CDR2 SMNVEV (reference sequence). With 5 bases removed from V and 3 bases from J, the gap between germline ends came to 20 bases. The length of the CDR3 is 16 residues. In nucleotides, the CDR3 is TGTGCCAGCAGTCTTACCGGCGGGGCAGGGGACTACGAGCAGTACTTC. This gives the protein CASSLTGGAGDYEQYF.

This clonotype was found once. This chain connects TRBV2 to TRBJ1-5; unclear D gene. CDR3 length: 14 amino acids. The V and J ends lost 5 bases and 6 bases respectively, with 14 bases between them. The germline gives CDR1 SNHLY, CDR2 FYNNEI. The CDR3 reads CASSPTPVGQPQHF. Written as DNA, the CDR3 is TGTGCCAGCAGTCCAACCCCGGTTGGTCAGCCCCAGCATTTT.

The chain has TRBV6-2 or TRBV6-3 and TRBJ1-1, with D tentatively TRBD1 (6 bases). CDR3 length: 17 amino acids. Germline V gene data show CDR1 as MNHEY and CDR2 as SVGEGT. The ends were cut back, 7 bases at V and 3 bases at J, with 24 bases in the middle. CDR3 in DNA: TGTGCCAGCACCAAGGGGAGGGACACGATACGGGACACTGAAGCTTTCTTT. It encodes CASTKGRDTIRDTEAFF.

This clonotype was seen more than once but under ten times. The chain couples TRBV6-1 to TRBJ1-5; D remains ambiguous. V was trimmed by 6 bases and J by 5 bases, leaving 11 bases between them. CDR1 is MNHNS, CDR2 SASEGT, per germline. The CDR3 runs to 13 residues. The CDR3, as DNA: TGTGCCAGCAGACCGGACGGGGATCAGCCCCAGCATTTT. Translating it yields CASRPDGDQPQHF.

This clonotype showed up just a few times. This chain links TRBV7-6 with TRBJ2-1; a possible D gene is TRBD2 (5 bases). There are 16 residues in the CDR3. V lost 5 bases to trimming and J lost 3 bases, with 17 bases between them. Looked up from germline, CDR1 is SGHVS and CDR2 is FNYEAQ. The CDR3 region is CASSGGLTFFYNEQFF. In DNA, the CDR3 is TGTGCCAGCAGCGGAGGACTGACTTTTTTCTACAATGAGCAGTTCTTC.

Turning to this clonotype: This could be a read error, since a much larger clone is one nucleotide away. The final CDR3 position lacks the conserved phenylalanine or tryptophan, pointing to a likely read error. CDR3 region: CSARDLAGMSTEAFS. As DNA, the CDR3 is TGCAGTGCTAGAGATCTGGCAGGGATGAGCACTGAAGCTTTCTCT. The V call is TRBV20-1, the J call TRBJ1-1, with D perhaps TRBD1 (5 bases). Trimming shortened V by 0 bases and J by 4 bases, and 15 bases separated the two germline ends. CDR1 is DFQATT and CDR2 is SNEGSKA in the germline V gene (reference sequence). CDR3 length: 15 amino acids.

The chain has TRBV5-1 and TRBJ2-7; D is undetermined. V was trimmed by 6 bases and J by 12 bases, leaving 13 bases between them. Germline-derived CDR1 and CDR2 are SGHRS and YFSETQ. The CDR3 has 10 residues. The chain's CDR3 is CASKGTGWYF. DNA for the CDR3: TGCGCCAGCAAAGGAACTGGATGGTACTTC.

V usage is TRBV20-1 and J usage is TRBJ2-5; D is undetermined. V gave up 3 bases and J gave up 1 base, with 6 bases separating them. The length of the CDR3 is 12 residues. Germline V gene data show CDR1 as DFQATT and CDR2 as SNEGSKA (reference sequence). CDR3 sequence reads: CSASGLQETQYF. The CDR3 DNA reads TGCAGTGCTAGCGGGCTCCAAGAGACCCAGTACTTC.

The chain is built from TRBV12-3 or TRBV12-4 and TRBJ2-2; no reliable D call. The CDR3 is 15 amino acids. V was shortened by 5 bases and J by 0 bases, with 10 bases between the two germline ends. CDR3 nucleotide sequence: TGTGCCAGCAGTCAACAGTTCGCGAACACCGGGGAGCTGTTTTTT. Its protein is CASSQQFANTGELFF.

This clonotype was observed a few times. The chain employs TRBV6-1 and TRBJ2-2; 9 bases map to TRBD2. Per germline, CDR1 MNHNS and CDR2 SASEGT. The CDR3 is 17 residues long. J lost 0 bases, V lost 5 bases, and 7 bases had no gene match. The CDR3 loop reads CASSTSPSGANTGELFF. CDR3 coding DNA: TGTGCCAGCAGTACCTCACCTAGCGGGGCGAACACCGGGGAGCTGTTTTTT.

This chain connects TRBV19 to TRBJ2-1; D is perhaps TRBD2 (5 bases). Germline CDR1 LNHDA, CDR2 SQIVND (reference sequence). Trimming removed 0 bases from V and 4 bases from J, with 10 bases in between. There are 15 residues in the CDR3. This chain's CDR3 is CASSIDSGSYNEQFF. The CDR3 DNA is TGTGCCAGTAGTATAGACAGCGGCTCTTACAATGAGCAGTTCTTC.

This clonotype was observed a few times. The CDR3 sequence is CASSSTGQGRVATQYF. In nucleotides, the CDR3 is TGTGCCAGCAGCTCCACCGGGCAGGGCAGGGTGGCGACGCAGTATTTT. The chain is built from TRBV7-2 and TRBJ2-3, with D possibly matching TRBD1 (5 bases). Trimming removed 4 bases at V and 9 bases at J, with 23 bases between. The CDR3 totals 16 residues. Per germline, CDR1 SGHTA and CDR2 FQGNSA. Variable domain in full (rest from reference TRBV7-2 and TRBJ2-3): GAGVSQSPSNKVTEKGKDVELRCDPISGHTALYWYRQSLGQGLEFLIYFQGNSAPDKSGLPSDRFSAERTGGSVSTLTIQRTQQEDSAVYLCASSSTGQGRVATQYFGPGTRLTVL.

The CDR3 nucleotides are TGTGCCAGCAGTTACGCGGGAGGCGCAAACTACGAGCAGTACTTC. Translated, it gives CASSYAGGANYEQYF. J is TRBJ2-7 and V is TRBV6-5; 8 bases are shared with TRBD2. The CDR3 spans 15 residues. The V gene end was trimmed by 2 bases and the J gene end by 3 bases; junction bases not matched to a gene: 6. Germline V gene data show CDR1 as MNHEY and CDR2 as SVGAGI.

CDR3 coding DNA: TGCGCCAGCAGCAAAGAGGGAGCGGGGTCCCCCTCCTACAATGAGCAGTTCTTC. Its translation: CASSKEGAGSPSYNEQFF. The rearrangement uses TRBV5-1 and TRBJ2-1; 7 bases agree with TRBD2. The CDR3 loop spans 18 amino acids. V lost 4 bases and J lost 0; bases outside the gene matches: 13. CDR1 is SGHRS and CDR2 is YFSETQ in the germline V gene.

The chain is built from TRBV20-1 and TRBJ2-1; D not resolved. The V end lost 0 bases, the J end lost 9 bases, and 12 bases lay between the germline ends. CDR1 is DFQATT and CDR2 is SNEGSKA in the germline V gene (reference sequence). This CDR3 comprises 13 residues. The CDR3 protein is CSARDLSVGEQFF. CDR3 nucleotide sequence: TGCAGTGCTAGAGATCTATCCGTGGGTGAGCAGTTCTTC.

The chain has TRBV20-1 and TRBJ2-2; possibly TRBD2 for D (6 bases). Germline lookup yields CDR1 DFQATT and CDR2 SNEGSKA (reference sequence). V was clipped by 3 bases and J by 0 bases, with 8 bases between them. The CDR3 has 14 amino acids. The CDR3 loop is CSASGGTNTGELFF. In nucleotides, the CDR3 is TGCAGTGCTAGTGGGGGGACGAACACCGGGGAGCTGTTTTTT.

The table lists this clonotype with a few counts. The chain uses TRBV4-3 and TRBJ2-1, with D possibly matching TRBD2 (5 bases). From germline, CDR1 is LGHNA and CDR2 YSLEER. Trimming removed 1 base from V and 0 bases from J, with 16 bases in between. This CDR3 spans 18 amino acids. The CDR3 here is CASSQVRVEISSYNEQFF. In DNA form, the CDR3 reads TGCGCCAGCAGCCAAGTGAGGGTGGAGATCAGCTCCTACAATGAGCAGTTCTTC.

This clonotype was detected ten times or more. The V call is TRBV29-1, the J call TRBJ2-3; 12 nucleotides line up with TRBD2. CDR1 and CDR2 (germline): SQVTM, ANQGSEA. The V gene end was trimmed by 7 bases and the J gene end by 3 bases; junction bases not matched to a gene: 5. The CDR3 length is 14 residues. CDR3 DNA: TGCAGCGGACGACTAGCGGGAGATACAGATACGCAGTATTTT. It specifies CSGRLAGDTDTQYF.

The table lists this clonotype with a few counts. The chain combines TRBV28 with TRBJ2-3, with D unresolved. V shed 6 bases and J shed 9 bases, with 13 bases lying between them. CDR1 and CDR2 from the germline V gene are MDHEN and SYDVKM. The CDR3 extends over 12 amino acids. The CDR3 DNA sequence: TGTGCCAGCAGCCCCGGGCAGAGGACGCAGTATTTT. Translating gives CASSPGQRTQYF.